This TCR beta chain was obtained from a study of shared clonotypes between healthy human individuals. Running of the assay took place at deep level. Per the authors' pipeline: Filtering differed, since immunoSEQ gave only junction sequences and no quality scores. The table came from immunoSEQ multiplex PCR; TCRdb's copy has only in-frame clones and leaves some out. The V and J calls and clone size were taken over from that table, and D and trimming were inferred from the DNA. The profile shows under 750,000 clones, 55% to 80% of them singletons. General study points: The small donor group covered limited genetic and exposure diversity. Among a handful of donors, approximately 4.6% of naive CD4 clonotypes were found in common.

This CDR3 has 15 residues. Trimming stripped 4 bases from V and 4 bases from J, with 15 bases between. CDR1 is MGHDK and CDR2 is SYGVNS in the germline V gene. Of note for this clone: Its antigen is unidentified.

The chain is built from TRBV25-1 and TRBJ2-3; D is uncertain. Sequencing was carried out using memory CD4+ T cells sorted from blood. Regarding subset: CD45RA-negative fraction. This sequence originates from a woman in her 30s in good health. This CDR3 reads CASSGSSSIPDTQYF. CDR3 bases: TGTGCCAGCAGTGGTTCTTCCTCAATCCCAGATACGCAGTATTTT.